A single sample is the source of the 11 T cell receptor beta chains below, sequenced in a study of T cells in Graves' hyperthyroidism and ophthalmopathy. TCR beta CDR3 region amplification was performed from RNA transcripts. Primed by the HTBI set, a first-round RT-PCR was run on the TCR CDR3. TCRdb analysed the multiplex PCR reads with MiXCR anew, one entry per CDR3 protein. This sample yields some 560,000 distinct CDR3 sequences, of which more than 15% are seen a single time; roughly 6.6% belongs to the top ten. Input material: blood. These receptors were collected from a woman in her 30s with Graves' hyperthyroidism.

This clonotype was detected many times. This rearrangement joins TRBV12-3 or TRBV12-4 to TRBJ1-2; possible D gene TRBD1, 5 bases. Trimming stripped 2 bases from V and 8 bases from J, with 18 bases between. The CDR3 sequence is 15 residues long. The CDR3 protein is CASSLTPTSGQGYTF. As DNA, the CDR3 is TGTGCCAGCAGTTTAACCCCTACGTCAGGGCAAGGCTACACCTTC.

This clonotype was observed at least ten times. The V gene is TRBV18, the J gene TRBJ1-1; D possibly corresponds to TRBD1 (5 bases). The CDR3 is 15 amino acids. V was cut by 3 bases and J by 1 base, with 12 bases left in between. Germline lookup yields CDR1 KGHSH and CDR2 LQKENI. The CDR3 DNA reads TGTGCCAGCTCACCCCAAACAGGCCAGAACACTGAAGCTTTCTTT. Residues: CASSPQTGQNTEAFF.

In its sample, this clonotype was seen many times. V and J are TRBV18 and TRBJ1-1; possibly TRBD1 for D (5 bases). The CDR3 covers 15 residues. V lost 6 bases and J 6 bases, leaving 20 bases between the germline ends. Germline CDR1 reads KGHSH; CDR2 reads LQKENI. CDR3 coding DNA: TGTGCCAGCTCCCCCCTTGGCAGGGACGGGGCTGAAGCTTTCTTT. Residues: CASSPLGRDGAEAFF.

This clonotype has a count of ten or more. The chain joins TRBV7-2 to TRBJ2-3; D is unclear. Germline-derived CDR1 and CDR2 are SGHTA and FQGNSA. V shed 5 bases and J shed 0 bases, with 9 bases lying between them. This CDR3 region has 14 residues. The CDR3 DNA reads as TGTGCCAGCAGCCGGGTGATTAGCACAGATACGCAGTATTTT. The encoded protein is CASSRVISTDTQYF.

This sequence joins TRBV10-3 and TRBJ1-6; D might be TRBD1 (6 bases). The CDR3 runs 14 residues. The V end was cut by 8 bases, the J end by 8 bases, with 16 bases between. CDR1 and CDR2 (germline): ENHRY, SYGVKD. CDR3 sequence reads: CAIGGPNEDSPLHF. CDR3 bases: TGTGCCATCGGGGGCCCAAACGAGGATTCACCCCTCCACTTT.

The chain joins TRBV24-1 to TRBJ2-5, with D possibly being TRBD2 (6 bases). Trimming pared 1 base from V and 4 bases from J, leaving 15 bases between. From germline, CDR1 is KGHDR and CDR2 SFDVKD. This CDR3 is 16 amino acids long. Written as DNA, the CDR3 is TGTGCCACCAGTGATTTTTTCCCGGAGGGCCGAGAGACCCAGTACTTC. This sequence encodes CATSDFFPEGRETQYF.

The CDR3 reads CAISLGLAGYNEQFF. CDR3 sequence (DNA): TGTGCCATCAGCCTGGGACTAGCGGGGTACAATGAGCAGTTCTTC. The rearrangement links TRBV10-3 to TRBJ2-1; 13 positions agree with TRBD2. CDR3 length: 15 amino acids. The germline V gene encodes CDR1 ENHRY and CDR2 SYGVKD. V was pared by 6 bases and J by 4 bases, with 3 bases of the junction left unmatched.

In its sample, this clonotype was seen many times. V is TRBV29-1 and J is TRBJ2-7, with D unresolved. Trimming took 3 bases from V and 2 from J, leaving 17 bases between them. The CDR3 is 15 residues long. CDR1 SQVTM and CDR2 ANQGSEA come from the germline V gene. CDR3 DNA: TGCAGCGTTGAGATCTGGCAGCTCGGAACCTACGAGCAGTACTTC. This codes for CSVEIWQLGTYEQYF.

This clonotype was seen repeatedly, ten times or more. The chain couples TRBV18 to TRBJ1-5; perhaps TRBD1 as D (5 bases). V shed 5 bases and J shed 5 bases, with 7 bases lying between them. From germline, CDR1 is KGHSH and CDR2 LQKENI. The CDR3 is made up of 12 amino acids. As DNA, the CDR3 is TGTGCCAGCTCAGGGGGGTATCAGCCCCAGCATTTT. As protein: CASSGGYQPQHF. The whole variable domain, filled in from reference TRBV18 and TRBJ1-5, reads NAGVMQNPRHLVRRRGQEARLRCSPMKGHSHVYWYRQLPEEGLKFMVYLQKENIIDESGMPKERFSAEFPKEGPSILRIQQVVRGDSAAYFCASSGGYQPQHFGDGTRLSIL.

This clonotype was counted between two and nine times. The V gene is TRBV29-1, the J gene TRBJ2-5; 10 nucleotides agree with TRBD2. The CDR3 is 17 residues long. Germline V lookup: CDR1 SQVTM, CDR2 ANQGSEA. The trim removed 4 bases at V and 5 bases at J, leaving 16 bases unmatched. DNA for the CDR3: TGCAGCGTTGTTTGGCTAGCGGGAGCGATAGTTGGGGAGACCCAGTACTTC. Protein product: CSVVWLAGAIVGETQYF.

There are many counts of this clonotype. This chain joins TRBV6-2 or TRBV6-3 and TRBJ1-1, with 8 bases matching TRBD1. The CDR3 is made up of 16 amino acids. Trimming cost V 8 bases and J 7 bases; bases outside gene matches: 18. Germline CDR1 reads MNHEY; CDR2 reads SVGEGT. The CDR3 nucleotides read TGTGCCAGCCTTAGCCCCTTGGGGGCAGGGGGCGTTGAAGCTTTCTTT. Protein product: CASLSPLGAGGVEAFF.